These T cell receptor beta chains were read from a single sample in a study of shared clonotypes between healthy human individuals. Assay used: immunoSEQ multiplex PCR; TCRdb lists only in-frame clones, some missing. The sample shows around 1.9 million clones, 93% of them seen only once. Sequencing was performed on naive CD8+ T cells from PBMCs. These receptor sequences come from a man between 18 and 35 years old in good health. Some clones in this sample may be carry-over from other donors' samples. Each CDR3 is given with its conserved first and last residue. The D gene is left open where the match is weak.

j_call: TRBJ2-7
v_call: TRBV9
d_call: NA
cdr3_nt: TGTGCCAGCAGCGTAGGGGGGTGGGACGAGCAGTACTTC
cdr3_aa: CASSVGGWDEQYF

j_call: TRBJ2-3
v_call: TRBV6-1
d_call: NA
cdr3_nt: TGTGCCAGCAGTGTGGTCCTTTTAACAGATACGCAGTATTTT
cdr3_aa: CASSVVLLTDTQYF

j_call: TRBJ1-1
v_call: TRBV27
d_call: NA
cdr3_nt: TGTGCCAGCAGTTTTGTATCCCCGAGGTTGAACACTGAAGCTTTCTTT
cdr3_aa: CASSFVSPRLNTEAFF

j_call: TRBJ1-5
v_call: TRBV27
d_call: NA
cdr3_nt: TGTGCCAGCAGTCGGAGAAGCAATCAGCCCCAGCATTTT
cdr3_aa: CASSRRSNQPQHF

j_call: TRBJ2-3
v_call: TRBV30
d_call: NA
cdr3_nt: TGTGCCTGGAGTGCACTGGGTAACACAGATACGCAGTATTTT
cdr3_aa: CAWSALGNTDTQYF

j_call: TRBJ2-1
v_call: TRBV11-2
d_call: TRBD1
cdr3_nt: TGTGCCAGCAGCTACACCGGGACAGGGGGCGCCCCAACTTACAATGAGCAGTTCTTC
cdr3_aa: CASSYTGTGGAPTYNEQFF

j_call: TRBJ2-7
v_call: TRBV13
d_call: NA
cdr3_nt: TGTGCCAGCAGCCCATCAACCCTAATCTACGAGCAGTACTTC
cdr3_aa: CASSPSTLIYEQYF

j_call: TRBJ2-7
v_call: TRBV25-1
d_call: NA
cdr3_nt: TGTGCGACCACAGGAGGGCCCCTCTACGAGCAGTACTTC
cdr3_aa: CATTGGPLYEQYF

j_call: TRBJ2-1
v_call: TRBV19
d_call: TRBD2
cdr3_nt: TGTGCCAGTAGTGAATGGCCTCCCCCAGCGGGAGTTGGGAATGAGCAGTTCTTC
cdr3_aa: CASSEWPPPAGVGNEQFF

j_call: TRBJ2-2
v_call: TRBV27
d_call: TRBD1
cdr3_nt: TGTGCCAGCAGTCAACTGGGACAGCACACCGGGGAGCTGTTTTTT
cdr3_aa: CASSQLGQHTGELFF

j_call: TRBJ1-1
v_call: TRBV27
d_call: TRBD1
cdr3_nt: TGTGCCAGCAGTCCGATGACAGGGGTTGAAGCTTTCTTT
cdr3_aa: CASSPMTGVEAFF

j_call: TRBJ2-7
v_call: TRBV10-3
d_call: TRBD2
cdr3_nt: TGTGCCATCAGTGAGTCGAGACTAGCGGCAACCTACGAGCAGTACTTC
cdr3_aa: CAISESRLAATYEQYF